This T cell receptor beta chain was obtained from a study of OX40 agonist ivuxolimab in advanced cancers. CDR3 length equals 17 residues. V shed 3 bases, J shed 3 bases, and the junction held 7 bases outside the gene matches. Germline CDR1 and CDR2: KGHSH and LQKENI. Anyone with autoimmune disease history or systemic immunosuppression was excluded. Blood specimens came from baseline, cycle 4 day 1, and cycle 7 day 1. Sequencing was performed with immunoSEQ multiplex PCR; in TCRdb, only in-frame clones are kept and a portion is missing. Of some 69,000 clones in the sample, around 89% were seen once. This sequence originates from an adult with an advanced solid tumor such as melanoma, head and neck, liver or kidney cancer. The J gene is TRBJ2-6, the V gene TRBV18; TRBD1 aligns across 8 bases. The specimen was CD4+ or CD8+ T cells sorted from blood, collected in a trial of the OX40 agonist ivuxolimab. The CDR3 spells CASSPWTGTGGANVLTF. The CDR3 nucleotides are TGTGCCAGCTCACCTTGGACAGGGACGGGTGGGGCCAACGTCCTGACTTTC.